This T cell receptor (beta chain) was captured by sequencing in a study of shared clonotypes between healthy human individuals. Looking at the study overall: The study used three CD4 naive, three CD4 memory, two CD8 naive and one CD8 memory plate per donor.

Under the authors' procedure: ImmunoSEQ junction-only sequences lacked quality scores, so their filtering differed. Profiling relied on immunoSEQ multiplex PCR, and the TCRdb table lists in-frame clones only, not all of them. V and J calls and clone size are copied from that table; D and trimming were computed from the DNA. The sample records over 850,000 clones, 75% to 85% being singletons. This clone was counted between two and nine times. Germline CDR1 is SGHNT and CDR2 is YENEEA. The CDR3 covers 13 residues. The V end was cut by 5 bases, the J end by 1 base, with 8 bases between. The sequence came from a young man in good health. Some clones in this sample may be carry-over from other donors' samples. Sequencing was performed on memory CD4+ T cells from PBMCs. Subset reported: CD45RA-negative fraction. The V and J genes are TRBV11-3 and TRBJ1-1; D is undetermined. As DNA, the CDR3 is TGTGCCAGCAGCGCCGCTCAGAACACTGAAGCTTTCTTT. It translates to CASSAAQNTEAFF.